The 16 T cell receptor beta chains below come from one sample, sequenced in a study of metastatic and nonmetastatic thyroid tumors. TCRdb re-called the PCR reads through MiXCR. The sample includes more than 40,000 clones, under 20% of them seen just once. No patient had received any treatment before thyroid surgery. The sequenced sample consisted of blood. The receptors were gathered from a female donor with papillary thyroid cancer or a benign thyroid nodule (not recorded which). Some clones in this sample may be carry-over from other donors' samples.

The chain employs TRBV7-3 and TRBJ2-1; 9 bases map to TRBD1. This CDR3 has 15 residues. J gave up 9 bases and V 1 base, and 7 bases lay outside the gene matches. Per the germline V gene, CDR1 is SGHTA and CDR2 is FQGTGA. CDR3 sequence (DNA): TGTGCCAGCAGCTTAATGGGACAGGGAATCAGTGAGCAGTTCTTC. Translation: CASSLMGQGISEQFF.

The rearrangement joins TRBV6-1 to TRBJ2-1; 7 bases map to TRBD1. With 6 bases clipped from V and 6 bases from J, the junction kept 5 bases outside the gene matches. The CDR3 is 13 residues long. From germline, CDR1 is MNHNS and CDR2 SASEGT. The CDR3 loop reads CASRETGLNEQFF. CDR3 DNA sequence: TGTGCCAGCAGAGAGACAGGGCTCAATGAGCAGTTCTTC.

This clone came up a few times. A read error may explain this, as a much larger clone is one base away. The CDR3 loop is CSARTIGATDTQYF. As DNA, the CDR3 is TGCAGTGCCCGGACTATCGGGGCCACAGATACGCAGTATTTT. V usage is TRBV20-1 and J usage is TRBJ2-3; D is possibly TRBD2 (6 bases). The CDR3 loop spans 14 amino acids. The V gene's germline CDR1 is DFQATT and CDR2 SNEGSKA (reference sequence). V lost 6 bases to trimming and J lost 2 bases, with 15 bases between them.

This clone appeared many times. The rearrangement links TRBV5-1 to TRBJ1-4; D is perhaps TRBD1 (5 bases). CDR3 length equals 15 residues. CDR1 and CDR2 from the germline V gene are SGHRS and YFSETQ. Trimming pared 2 bases from V and 4 bases from J, leaving 12 bases between. The CDR3 sequence: CASSLRAGGNEKLFF. In nucleotides, the CDR3 is TGCGCCAGCAGCTTAAGGGCCGGGGGTAATGAAAAACTGTTTTTT.

This clone was observed at least ten times. V is TRBV4-2 and J is TRBJ2-1, with 9 bases fitting TRBD2. The V segment lost 0 bases and the J segment 5 bases; nucleotides outside the gene matches: 2. The CDR3 totals 15 residues. Germline values: CDR1 LGHNA, CDR2 YNFKEQ. The CDR3 spells CASSQDIAGDNEQFF. In nucleotides, the CDR3 is TGTGCCAGCAGCCAAGATATAGCGGGAGACAATGAGCAGTTCTTC.

This clone is categorized as medium-sized. V usage is TRBV6-1 and J usage is TRBJ1-2; D not certain. This CDR3 has 14 residues. Germline V gives CDR1 MNHNS, CDR2 SASEGT. The V gene lost 0 bases and the J gene lost 6 bases, with 11 bases spanning the gap. The CDR3 DNA is TGTGCCAGCAGTGAAGCGGCAGGACGGGATGGCTACACCTTC. Translated: CASSEAAGRDGYTF.

This clone has at least ten counts. This chain uses TRBV18 with TRBJ2-2; the D call may be TRBD1 or TRBD2 (5 bases each). Trimming took off 4 bases at V and 5 bases at J, with 11 bases between the two ends. The CDR3 runs to 14 residues. Germline V gene data show CDR1 as KGHSH and CDR2 as LQKENI. CDR3 region: CASSQLRETGELFF. The CDR3 nucleotides read TGTGCCAGCTCACAGCTCAGGGAGACCGGGGAGCTGTTTTTT.

As to this clone: This clone may be a read error of a much larger clone one base away. The chain couples TRBV13 to TRBJ2-3; 9 bases fit TRBD2. The CDR3 runs to 15 residues. Germline V gives CDR1 PRHDT, CDR2 FYEKMQ (reference sequence). The V segment lost 5 bases and the J segment 6 bases; nucleotides outside the gene matches: 9. CDR3 amino acids: CASSRTSGCMDTQYF. DNA of the CDR3: TGTGCCAGCAGCCGAACTAGCGGGTGTATGGATACGCAGTATTTT.

This clone was detected ten times or more. V gene TRBV5-5 combines with J gene TRBJ2-7; 9 bases align to TRBD1. The CDR3 totals 14 residues. Germline CDR1 reads SGHKS; CDR2 reads YYEKEE (reference sequence). The J segment lost 4 bases and the V segment lost 1 base, leaving 3 bases of the junction unmatched. CDR3 sequence (DNA): TGTGCCAGCAGCTTGTGGGACAGGGATTACGAGCAGTACTTC. Its protein is CASSLWDRDYEQYF.

This clone was found many times. The rearrangement uses TRBV13 and TRBJ2-5, with 11 bases matching TRBD1. The junction had 0 bases not matched to a gene; V was cut back by 6 bases and J by 0 bases. Germline CDR1 and CDR2: PRHDT and FYEKMQ (reference sequence). The CDR3 contains 14 residues. CDR3 loop: CASRGQGDQETQYF. CDR3 coding DNA: TGTGCCAGCAGGGGACAGGGGGACCAAGAGACCCAGTACTTC.

This clone has a count of ten or more. The chain is built from TRBV19 and TRBJ2-1; D unresolved. Germline V gene sequence: CDR1 LNHDA, CDR2 SQIVND (reference sequence). CDR3 length: 18 amino acids. The V end lost 7 bases, the J end lost 0 bases, and 22 bases lay between the germline ends. Here the CDR3 reads CASIKSPSPASSYNEQFF. CDR3 DNA sequence: TGTGCCAGTATCAAATCCCCATCCCCAGCGAGCTCCTACAATGAGCAGTTCTTC.

This chain links TRBV6-1 with TRBJ1-6; a weak D match, TRBD1 (6 bases). The CDR3 runs to 15 residues. Trimming removed 0 bases from V and 10 bases from J, with 13 bases in between. CDR1 and CDR2 from the germline V gene are MNHNS and SASEGT. CDR3 sequence: CASSEAQQGSSPLHF. CDR3 bases: TGTGCCAGCAGTGAAGCGCAACAGGGATCCTCACCCCTCCACTTT.

This clone was seen many times. The genes are TRBV20-1 and TRBJ2-7, with 13 nucleotides matching TRBD2. The germline CDR1 and CDR2 sequences are DFQATT and SNEGSKA (reference sequence). V gave up 5 bases and J gave up 2 bases; unmatched junction bases: 6. The CDR3 sequence is 15 residues long. The CDR3 coding sequence is TGCAGTGCTCACGACGGACTAGCGGGAGCCTACGAGCAGTACTTC. It translates to CSAHDGLAGAYEQYF.

This clone was seen at least ten times. The chain employs TRBV18 and TRBJ2-2, with TRBD1 matching over 9 bases. With 3 bases clipped from V and 3 bases from J, the junction kept 5 bases outside the gene matches. Looked up from germline, CDR1 is KGHSH and CDR2 is LQKENI. This CDR3 contains 16 residues. CDR3 amino acids: CASSPLRDRDTGELFF. The CDR3 DNA sequence: TGTGCCAGCTCACCGCTTAGGGACAGGGACACCGGGGAGCTGTTTTTT.

This clone was seen many times. Germline and junction disagree at one end, which may indicate a read error. V gene TRBV5-5 combines with J gene TRBJ1-5; D remains unclear. Germline V CDR1 and CDR2: SGHKS, YYEKEE (reference sequence). The CDR3 extends over 15 amino acids. CDR3 nucleotides: TGTGCCAACAGCTTTTCTCGCAGCGCCAATCAGCCCCAGCATTTT. Translated: CANSFSRSANQPQHF.

This chain connects TRBV28 to TRBJ1-1; D might be TRBD1 (5 bases). This CDR3 is built from 14 residues. CDR1 MDHEN and CDR2 SYDVKM come from the germline V gene. V gave up 2 bases and J gave up 6 bases, with 13 bases separating them. CDR3 sequence reads: CASSLAGINAEAFF. CDR3 in DNA: TGTGCCAGCAGTTTAGCAGGGATTAACGCTGAAGCTTTCTTT.